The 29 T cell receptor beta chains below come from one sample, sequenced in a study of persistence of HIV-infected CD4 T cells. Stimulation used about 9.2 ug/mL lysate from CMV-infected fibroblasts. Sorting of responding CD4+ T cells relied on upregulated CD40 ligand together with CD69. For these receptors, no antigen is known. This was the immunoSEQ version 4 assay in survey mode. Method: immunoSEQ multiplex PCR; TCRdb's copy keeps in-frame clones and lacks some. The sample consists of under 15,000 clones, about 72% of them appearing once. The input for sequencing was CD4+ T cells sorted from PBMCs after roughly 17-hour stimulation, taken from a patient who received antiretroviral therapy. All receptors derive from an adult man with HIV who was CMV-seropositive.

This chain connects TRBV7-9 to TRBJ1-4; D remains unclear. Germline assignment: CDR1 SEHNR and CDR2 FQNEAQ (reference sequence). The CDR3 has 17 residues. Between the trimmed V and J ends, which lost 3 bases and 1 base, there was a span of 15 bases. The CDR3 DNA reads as TGTGCCAGCAGCTTTAGTAGCCTCGAGGGAACTAATGAAAAACTGTTTTTT. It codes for CASSFSSLEGTNEKLFF.

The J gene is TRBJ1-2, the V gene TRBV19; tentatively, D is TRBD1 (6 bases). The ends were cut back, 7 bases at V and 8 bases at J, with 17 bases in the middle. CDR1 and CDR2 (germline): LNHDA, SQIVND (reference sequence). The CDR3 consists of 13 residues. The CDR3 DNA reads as TGTGCCAGTAAATTCAGGGGCGTGGAGGGCTACACCTTC. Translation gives CASKFRGVEGYTF.

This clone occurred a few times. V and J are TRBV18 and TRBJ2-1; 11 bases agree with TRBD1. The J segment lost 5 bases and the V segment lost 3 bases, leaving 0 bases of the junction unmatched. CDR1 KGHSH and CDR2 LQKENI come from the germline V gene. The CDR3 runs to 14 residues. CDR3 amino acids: CASSPGQGDNEQFF. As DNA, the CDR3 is TGTGCCAGCTCACCGGGACAGGGGGACAATGAGCAGTTCTTC.

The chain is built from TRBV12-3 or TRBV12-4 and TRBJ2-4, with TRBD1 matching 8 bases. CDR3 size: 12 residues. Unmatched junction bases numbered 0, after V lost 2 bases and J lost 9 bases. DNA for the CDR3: TGTGCCAGCAGTTTACAGGGGGCCATTCAGTACTTC. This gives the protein CASSLQGAIQYF.

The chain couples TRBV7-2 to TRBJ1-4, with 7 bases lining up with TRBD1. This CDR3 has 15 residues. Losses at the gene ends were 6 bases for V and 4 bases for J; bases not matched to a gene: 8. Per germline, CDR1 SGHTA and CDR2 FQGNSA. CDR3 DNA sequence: TGTGCCAGCAGTATTCGCAGGGGGGATAATGAAAAACTGTTTTTT. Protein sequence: CASSIRRGDNEKLFF. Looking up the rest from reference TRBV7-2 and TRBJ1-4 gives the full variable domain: GAGVSQSPSNKVTEKGKDVELRCDPISGHTALYWYRQSLGQGLEFLIYFQGNSAPDKSGLPSDRFSAERTGGSVSTLTIQRTQQEDSAVYLCASSIRRGDNEKLFFGSGTQLSVL.

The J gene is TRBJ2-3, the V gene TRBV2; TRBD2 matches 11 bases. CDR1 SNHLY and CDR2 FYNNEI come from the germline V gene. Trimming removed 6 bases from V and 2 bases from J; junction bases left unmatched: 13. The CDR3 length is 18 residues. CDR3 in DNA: TGTGCCAGCAGGAGGGGTAGCGGGGGGGCCCGCGTCACAGATACGCAGTATTTT. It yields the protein CASRRGSGGARVTDTQYF.

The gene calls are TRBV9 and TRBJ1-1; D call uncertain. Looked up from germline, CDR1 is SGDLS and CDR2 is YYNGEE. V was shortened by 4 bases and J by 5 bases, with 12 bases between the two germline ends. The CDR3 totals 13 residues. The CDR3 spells CASSLNWGTEAFF. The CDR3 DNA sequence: TGTGCCAGCAGCCTCAATTGGGGAACTGAAGCTTTCTTT.

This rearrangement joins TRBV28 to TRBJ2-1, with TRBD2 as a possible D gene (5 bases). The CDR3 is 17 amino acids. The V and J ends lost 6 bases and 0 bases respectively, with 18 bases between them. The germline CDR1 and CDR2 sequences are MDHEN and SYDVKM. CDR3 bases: TGTGCCAGCAGCAACCCGCGCTCTGCGGGCTCCTACAATGAGCAGTTCTTC. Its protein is CASSNPRSAGSYNEQFF.

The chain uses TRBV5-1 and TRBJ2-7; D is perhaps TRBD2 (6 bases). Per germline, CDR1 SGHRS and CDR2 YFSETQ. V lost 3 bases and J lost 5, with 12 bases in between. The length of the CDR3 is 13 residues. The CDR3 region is CASSSGGGHEQYF. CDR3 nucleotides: TGCGCCAGCAGCTCCGGGGGAGGTCACGAGCAGTACTTC.

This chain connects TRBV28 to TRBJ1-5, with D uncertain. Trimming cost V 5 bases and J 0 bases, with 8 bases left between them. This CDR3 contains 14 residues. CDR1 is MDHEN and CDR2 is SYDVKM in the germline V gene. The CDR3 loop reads CASSVRGSNQPQHF. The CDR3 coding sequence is TGTGCCAGCAGTGTCCGGGGTAGCAATCAGCCCCAGCATTTT.

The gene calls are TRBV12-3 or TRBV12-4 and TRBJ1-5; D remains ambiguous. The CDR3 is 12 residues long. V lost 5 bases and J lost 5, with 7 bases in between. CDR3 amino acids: CASSPQHQPQHF. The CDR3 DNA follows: TGTGCCAGCAGTCCACAGCATCAGCCCCAGCATTTT.

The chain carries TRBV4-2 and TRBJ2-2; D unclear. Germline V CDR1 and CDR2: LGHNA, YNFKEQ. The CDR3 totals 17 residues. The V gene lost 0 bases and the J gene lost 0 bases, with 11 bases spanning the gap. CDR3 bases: TGTGCCAGCAGCCAAGATCGAAGGGAATCGAACACCGGGGAGCTGTTTTTT. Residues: CASSQDRRESNTGELFF.

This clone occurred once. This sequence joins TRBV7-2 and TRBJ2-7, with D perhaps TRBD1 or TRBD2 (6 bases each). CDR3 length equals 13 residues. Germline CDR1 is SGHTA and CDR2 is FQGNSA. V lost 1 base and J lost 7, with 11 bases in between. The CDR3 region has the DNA TGTGCCAGCAGCTTAGAGGGGGGCCGGGAGCAGTACTTC. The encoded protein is CASSLEGGREQYF.

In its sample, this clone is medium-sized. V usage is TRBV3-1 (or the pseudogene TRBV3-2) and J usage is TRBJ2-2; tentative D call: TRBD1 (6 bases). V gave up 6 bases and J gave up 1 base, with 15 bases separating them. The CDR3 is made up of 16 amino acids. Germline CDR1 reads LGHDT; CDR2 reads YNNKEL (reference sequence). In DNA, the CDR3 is TGTGCCAGCAGGATCACAGGGAAGGTGAACACCGGGGAGCTGTTTTTT. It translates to CASRITGKVNTGELFF.

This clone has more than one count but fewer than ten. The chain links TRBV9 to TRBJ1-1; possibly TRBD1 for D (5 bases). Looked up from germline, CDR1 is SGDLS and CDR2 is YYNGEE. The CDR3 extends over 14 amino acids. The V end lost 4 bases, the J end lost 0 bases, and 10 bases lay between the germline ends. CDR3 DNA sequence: TGTGCCAGCAGCTCAAAGACAGTGAACACTGAAGCTTTCTTT. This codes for CASSSKTVNTEAFF.

CDR3 sequence (DNA): TGTGCCAGCAGCCTACGAGGGGAGCAGTACTTC. As protein: CASSLRGEQYF. The chain links TRBV11-1 to TRBJ2-7; tentatively, D is TRBD2 (5 bases). V lost 5 bases, J lost 7 bases, and 9 bases lay in between. Germline V CDR1 and CDR2: SGHAT, FQDESV (reference sequence). The CDR3 consists of 11 residues.

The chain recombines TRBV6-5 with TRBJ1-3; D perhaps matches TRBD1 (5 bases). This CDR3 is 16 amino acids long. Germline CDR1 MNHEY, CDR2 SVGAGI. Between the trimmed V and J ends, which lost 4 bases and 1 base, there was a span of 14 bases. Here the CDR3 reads CASSSIRVYSGNTIYF. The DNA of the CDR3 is TGTGCCAGCAGTTCAATCAGGGTCTATTCTGGAAACACCATATATTTT.

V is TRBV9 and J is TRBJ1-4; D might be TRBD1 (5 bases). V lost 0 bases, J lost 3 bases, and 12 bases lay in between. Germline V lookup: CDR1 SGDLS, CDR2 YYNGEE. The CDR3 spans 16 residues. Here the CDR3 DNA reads TGTGCCAGCAGCGTAGAAGAAGGACAACCTAATGAAAAACTGTTTTTT. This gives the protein CASSVEEGQPNEKLFF.

The CDR3: CASSGGAWNQETQYF. The DNA for the CDR3 is TGTGCCAGCAGCGGAGGGGCCTGGAACCAAGAGACCCAGTACTTC. This rearrangement joins TRBV5-8 to TRBJ2-5, with D maybe TRBD2 (6 bases). V was cut by 4 bases and J by 0 bases, with 13 bases left in between. This CDR3 has 15 residues. Germline V lookup: CDR1 SGHTS, CDR2 YDEGEE. Variable domain in full (rest from reference TRBV5-8 and TRBJ2-5): EAGVTQSPTHLIKTRGQQATLRCSPISGHTSVYWYQQALGLGLQFLLWYDEGEERNRGNFPPRFSGRQFPNYSSELNVNALELEDSALYLCASSGGAWNQETQYFGPGTRLLVL.

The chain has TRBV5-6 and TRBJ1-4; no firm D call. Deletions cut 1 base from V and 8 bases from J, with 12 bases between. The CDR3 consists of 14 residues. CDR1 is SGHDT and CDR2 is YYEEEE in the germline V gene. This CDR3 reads CASSLFGMVEKLFF. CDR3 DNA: TGTGCCAGCAGCTTGTTCGGTATGGTGGAAAAACTGTTTTTT.

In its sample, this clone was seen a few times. DNA of the CDR3: TGTGCCAGCTGGGACAGACCACCCCTCCACTTT. Amino acids: CASWDRPPLHF. V is TRBV2 and J is TRBJ1-6; TRBD1 matches 7 bases. Germline CDR1 reads SNHLY; CDR2 reads FYNNEI. Trimming at V came to 8 bases and at J to 11 bases, leaving 3 bases not matched to a gene. The length of the CDR3 is 11 residues.

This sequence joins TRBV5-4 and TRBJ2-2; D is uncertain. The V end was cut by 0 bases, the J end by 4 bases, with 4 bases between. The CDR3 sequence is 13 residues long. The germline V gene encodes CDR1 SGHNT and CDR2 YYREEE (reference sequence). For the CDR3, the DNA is TGTGCCAGCAGCTTGGTTTCCACCGGGGAGCTGTTTTTT. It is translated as CASSLVSTGELFF.

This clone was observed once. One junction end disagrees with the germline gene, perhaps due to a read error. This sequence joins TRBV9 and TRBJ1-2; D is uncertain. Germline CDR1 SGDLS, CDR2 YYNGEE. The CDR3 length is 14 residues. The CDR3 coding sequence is TGTGCCAGCAGCGTAGGTTCAGCGAACTATGGCTACATCTTC. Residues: CASSVGSANYGYIF.

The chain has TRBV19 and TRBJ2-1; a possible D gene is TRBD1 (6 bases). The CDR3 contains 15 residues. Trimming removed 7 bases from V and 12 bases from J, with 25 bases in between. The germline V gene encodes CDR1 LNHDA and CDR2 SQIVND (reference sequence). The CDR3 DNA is TGTGCCAGTACCTCATCCGGGACACCTACGTCGGGGCAGTTCTTC. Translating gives CASTSSGTPTSGQFF.

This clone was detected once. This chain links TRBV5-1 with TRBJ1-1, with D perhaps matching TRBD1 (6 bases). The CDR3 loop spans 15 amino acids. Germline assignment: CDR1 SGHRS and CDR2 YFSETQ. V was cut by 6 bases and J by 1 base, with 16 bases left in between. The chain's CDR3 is CASTREGGGNTEAFF. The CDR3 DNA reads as TGCGCCAGCACCCGGGAGGGGGGCGGGAACACTGAAGCTTTCTTT.

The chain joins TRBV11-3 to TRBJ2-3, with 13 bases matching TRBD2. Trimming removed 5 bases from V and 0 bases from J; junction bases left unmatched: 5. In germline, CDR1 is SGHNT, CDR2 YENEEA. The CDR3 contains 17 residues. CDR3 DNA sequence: TGTGCCAGCAGCCCCGGACTAGCGGGGGCGAGCACAGATACGCAGTATTTT. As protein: CASSPGLAGASTDTQYF.

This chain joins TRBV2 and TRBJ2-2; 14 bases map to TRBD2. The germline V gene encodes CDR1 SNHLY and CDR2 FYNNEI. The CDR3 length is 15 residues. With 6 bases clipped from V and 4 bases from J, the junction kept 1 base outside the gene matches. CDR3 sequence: CASRGLAGVTGELFF. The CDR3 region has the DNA TGTGCCAGCAGGGGACTAGCGGGGGTCACCGGGGAGCTGTTTTTT.

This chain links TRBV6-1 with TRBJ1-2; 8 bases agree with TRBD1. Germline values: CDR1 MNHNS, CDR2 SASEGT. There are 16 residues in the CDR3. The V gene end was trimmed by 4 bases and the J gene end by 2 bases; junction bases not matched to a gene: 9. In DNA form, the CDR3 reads TGTGCCAGCAGTGCTTCCAGGGGGCACTCGAACTATGGCTACACCTTC. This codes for CASSASRGHSNYGYTF.

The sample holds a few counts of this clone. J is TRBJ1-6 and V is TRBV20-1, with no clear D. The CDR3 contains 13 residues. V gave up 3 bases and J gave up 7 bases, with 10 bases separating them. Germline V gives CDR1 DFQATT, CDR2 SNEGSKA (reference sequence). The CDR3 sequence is CSASETSNSPLHF. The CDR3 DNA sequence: TGCAGTGCTAGTGAAACGTCAAATTCACCCCTCCACTTT.